Below are 19 T cell receptor beta chains sequenced from a single sample in a study of Ad26.COV2.S vaccination and SARS-CoV-2 variants. The treatment was: roughly 20 received Ad26.COV2.S at low or high dose, single or two shots; about 5 received placebo; per-sample allocation not given. Day 63 after the first vaccine or placebo injection was the time point for sampling. The repertoire was sequenced with immunoSEQ multiplex PCR; TCRdb's copy has only in-frame clones and lacks some. The sample contains 440,000 or so clones, less than 95% of which appear only once. The sample consisted of peripheral blood, taken in a trial of Ad26.COV2.S vaccine versus placebo. Source of these receptors: a person between 18 and 65 years old who received the Ad26.COV2.S COVID-19 vaccine or a placebo.

The chain joins TRBV9 to TRBJ2-1; the match to TRBD2 covers 9 bases. J gave up 0 bases and V 0 bases, and 4 bases lay outside the gene matches. CDR1 is SGDLS, CDR2 YYNGEE, per germline. The CDR3 consists of 17 residues. The CDR3 nucleotides read TGTGCCAGCAGCGTAGAAATTAGCGGGAGCTCCTACAATGAGCAGTTCTTC. Protein product: CASSVEISGSSYNEQFF.

As to this clone: At the DNA level, this CDR3 is encoded by other sequences in the same sample as well. The rearrangement joins TRBV2 to TRBJ2-5; D gene unclear. Germline V gene sequence: CDR1 SNHLY, CDR2 FYNNEI. The CDR3 totals 13 residues. With 3 bases removed from V and 1 base from J, the gap between germline ends came to 6 bases. The CDR3 DNA reads as TGTGCCAGCAGTGATGGGTTCCAAGAGACCCAGTACTTC. Its protein product is CASSDGFQETQYF.

The sample holds one count of this clone. The chain links TRBV5-8 to TRBJ2-5; TRBD1 matches 9 bases. Germline CDR1 and CDR2: SGHTS and YDEGEE. The CDR3 is made up of 13 amino acids. J gave up 5 bases and V 5 bases, and 4 bases lay outside the gene matches. The CDR3 protein is CASRNRGRETQYF. The CDR3 nucleotides are TGTGCCAGCAGGAACAGGGGGCGGGAGACCCAGTACTTC. The full variable domain, completed using reference TRBV5-8 and TRBJ2-5, is EAGVTQSPTHLIKTRGQQATLRCSPISGHTSVYWYQQALGLGLQFLLWYDEGEERNRGNFPPRFSGRQFPNYSSELNVNALELEDSALYLCASRNRGRETQYFGPGTRLLVL.

This clone was observed once. A junction end diverges from the germline sequence, so it may reflect a read error. The CDR3 reads CASSLGRTAGNEQFF. The CDR3 region has the DNA TGTGCTAGCAGCTTAGGGAGGACAGCAGGTAATGAGCAGTTCTTC. V is TRBV7-7 and J is TRBJ2-1, with D perhaps matching TRBD1 or TRBD2 (6 bases each). Germline CDR1 reads SSHAT; CDR2 reads FNYEAQ (reference sequence). This CDR3 is built from 15 residues.

The chain has TRBV24-1 and TRBJ2-2, with D perhaps TRBD2 (6 bases). V lost 7 bases to trimming and J lost 4 bases, with 12 bases between them. Looked up from germline, CDR1 is KGHDR and CDR2 is SFDVKD. This CDR3 is built from 14 residues. CDR3 loop: CATRGGAGTGELFF. In DNA form, the CDR3 reads TGTGCCACCAGAGGCGGGGCCGGCACCGGGGAGCTGTTTTTT.

The chain joins TRBV6-6 to TRBJ2-3; no definite D call. The germline V gene encodes CDR1 MNHNY and CDR2 SVGAGI (reference sequence). The ends were cut back, 7 bases at V and 1 base at J, with 12 bases in the middle. The CDR3 is made up of 14 amino acids. This CDR3 is CASTPDGRTDTQYF. CDR3 nucleotides: TGTGCCAGCACCCCGGATGGTCGCACAGATACGCAGTATTTT.

This clone was detected only a few times. V usage is TRBV9 and J usage is TRBJ1-5; D perhaps matches TRBD1 (5 bases). The CDR3 covers 14 residues. V was clipped by 3 bases and J by 4 bases, with 11 bases between them. The germline V gene has CDR1 SGDLS and CDR2 YYNGEE. In DNA form, the CDR3 reads TGTGCCAGCAGCGCCGAGGGGAGTAATCAGCCCCAGCATTTT. Protein: CASSAEGSNQPQHF.

The chain couples TRBV10-3 to TRBJ2-1, with no clear D. Germline V CDR1 and CDR2: ENHRY, SYGVKD. CDR3 length equals 13 residues. V was shortened by 8 bases and J by 4 bases, with 12 bases between the two germline ends. CDR3 in DNA: TGTGCCATCCGCGCCGGTCTGTACAATGAGCAGTTCTTC. This translates into CAIRAGLYNEQFF.

The chain has TRBV7-6 and TRBJ2-7; TRBD1 matches 8 bases. Germline CDR1 reads SGHVS; CDR2 reads FNYEAQ. The CDR3 length is 14 residues. Trimming took 2 bases from V and 5 from J; bases not matched to a gene: 5. As DNA, the CDR3 is TGTGCCAGCAGCTTACCAGGGACAGGCCACGAGCAGTACTTC. This gives the protein CASSLPGTGHEQYF.

The genes are TRBV4-3 and TRBJ1-2; 7 nucleotides align to TRBD1. The CDR3 consists of 15 residues. Germline lookup yields CDR1 LGHNA and CDR2 YSLEER. The V and J ends lost 6 bases and 0 bases, in that order; junction bases with no gene match: 7. CDR3 in amino acids: CASSLTGAPNYGYTF. CDR3 sequence (DNA): TGCGCCAGCAGTCTTACAGGGGCCCCTAACTATGGCTACACCTTC.

J is TRBJ2-1 and V is TRBV5-1, with 9 bases lining up with TRBD2. The CDR3 runs to 17 residues. V was pared by 0 bases and J by 6 bases, with 10 bases of the junction left unmatched. CDR1 is SGHRS, CDR2 YFSETQ, per germline. The CDR3 DNA reads as TGCGCCAGCAGCTTGGCGGGGCTAGCGGGGCGCTCCAATGAGCAGTTCTTC. This gives the protein CASSLAGLAGRSNEQFF.

The J gene is TRBJ2-2, the V gene TRBV10-3; perhaps TRBD2 as D (6 bases). CDR3 size: 14 residues. Germline assignment: CDR1 ENHRY and CDR2 SYGVKD. Trimming shortened V by 10 bases and J by 7 bases, and 19 bases separated the two germline ends. CDR3 sequence: CATAAGGKNGELFF. CDR3 coding DNA: TGTGCCACCGCCGCCGGGGGTAAAAACGGGGAGCTGTTTTTT.

The chain carries TRBV12-3 or TRBV12-4 and TRBJ1-2, with a possible D match to TRBD1 (6 bases). The CDR3 length is 13 residues. The V and J ends lost 1 base and 10 bases respectively, with 13 bases between them. Here the CDR3 reads CASSLGTADDYTF. The DNA of the CDR3 is TGTGCCAGCAGTTTAGGGACAGCAGATGACTACACCTTC.

In this sample, this clone turned up once. The V gene is TRBV29-1, the J gene TRBJ2-7; 14 nucleotides agree with TRBD2. J gave up 7 bases and V 4 bases, and 6 bases lay outside the gene matches. The CDR3 is made up of 14 amino acids. The V gene's germline CDR1 is SQVTM and CDR2 ANQGSEA. For the CDR3, the DNA is TGCAGCGTTGGACTAGCGGGAGGGCCTGGAGAGCAGTACTTC. This codes for CSVGLAGGPGEQYF.

The chain recombines TRBV9 with TRBJ2-6; D unclear. This CDR3 is built from 17 residues. With 0 bases removed from V and 0 bases from J, the gap between germline ends came to 10 bases. Germline assignment: CDR1 SGDLS and CDR2 YYNGEE. The CDR3 DNA reads TGTGCCAGCAGCGTAGGGTTTTTTGACTCTGGGGCCAACGTCCTGACTTTC. This codes for CASSVGFFDSGANVLTF.

The V call is TRBV6-5, the J call TRBJ1-5; the D is unclear. Trimming removed 6 bases at V and 2 bases at J, with 8 bases between. The CDR3 spans 13 residues. Germline V lookup: CDR1 MNHEY, CDR2 SVGAGI. In DNA form, the CDR3 reads TGTGCCAGCAGCCAGACACGCAATCAGCCCCAGCATTTT. This sequence encodes CASSQTRNQPQHF.

The genes are TRBV5-6 and TRBJ1-6; 7 bases match TRBD1. Trimming at V came to 1 base and at J to 7 bases, leaving 5 bases not matched to a gene. This CDR3 region has 15 residues. Per the germline V gene, CDR1 is SGHDT and CDR2 is YYEEEE. CDR3 amino acids: CASSLIPRGNSPLHF. For the CDR3, the DNA is TGTGCCAGCAGCTTGATCCCCAGGGGGAATTCACCCCTCCACTTT.

This clone was seen only once. The rearrangement uses TRBV21-1 and TRBJ2-1. TRBV21-1 is deemed a pseudogene. This CDR3 is built from 16 residues. The CDR3 sequence: CASSKVKEPKYNEQFF. The CDR3 DNA sequence: TGTGCCAGCAGCAAAGTGAAGGAACCTAAATACAATGAGCAGTTCTTC.

The CDR3 sequence is CASSLRDRGGYEQYF. For the CDR3, the DNA is TGTGCCAGCAGTCTGCGGGACAGGGGGGGCTACGAGCAGTACTTC. The chain is built from TRBV28 and TRBJ2-7; 11 bases line up with TRBD1. The V segment lost 5 bases and the J segment 3 bases; nucleotides outside the gene matches: 6. CDR1 and CDR2 from the germline V gene are MDHEN and SYDVKM. The CDR3 has 15 amino acids.